This T cell receptor beta chain was captured by sequencing in a study of cytomegalovirus exposure and HLA in healthy donors. The V and J ends lost 6 bases and 8 bases, in that order; junction bases with no gene match: 6. Germline CDR1 is SGHTA and CDR2 is FQGNSA. The CDR3 is 14 amino acids. 60 Vbeta and 13 Jbeta primers were used in PCR. The assay was immunoSEQ multiplex PCR, and TCRdb's table has in-frame clones only and misses some. The table records some 91,000 clones, about 76% of them present only once. The gene calls are TRBV7-2 and TRBJ2-1; 11 bases agree with TRBD1. The clonotype originates from a man aged 40-49 years in good health and CMV-seropositive. Sequencing input: PBMCs. The CDR3, as DNA: TGTGCCAGCAGGGAAGGACAGGGGGCTTATGAGCAGTTCTTC. It translates to CASREGQGAYEQFF.